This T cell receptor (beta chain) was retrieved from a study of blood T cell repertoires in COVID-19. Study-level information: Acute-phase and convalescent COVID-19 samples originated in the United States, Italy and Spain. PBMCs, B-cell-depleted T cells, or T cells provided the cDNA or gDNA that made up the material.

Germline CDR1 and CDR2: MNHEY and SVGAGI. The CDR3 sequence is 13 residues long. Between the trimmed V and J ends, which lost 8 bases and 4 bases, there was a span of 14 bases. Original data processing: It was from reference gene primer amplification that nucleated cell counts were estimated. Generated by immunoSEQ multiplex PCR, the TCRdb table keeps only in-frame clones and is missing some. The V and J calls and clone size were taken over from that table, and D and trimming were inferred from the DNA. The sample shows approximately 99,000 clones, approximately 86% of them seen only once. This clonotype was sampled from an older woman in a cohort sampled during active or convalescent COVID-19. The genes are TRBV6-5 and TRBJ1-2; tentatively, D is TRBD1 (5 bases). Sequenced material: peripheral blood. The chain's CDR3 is CASSSGQGYGYTF. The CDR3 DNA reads TGTGCCAGCTCGTCAGGGCAGGGCTATGGCTACACCTTC.